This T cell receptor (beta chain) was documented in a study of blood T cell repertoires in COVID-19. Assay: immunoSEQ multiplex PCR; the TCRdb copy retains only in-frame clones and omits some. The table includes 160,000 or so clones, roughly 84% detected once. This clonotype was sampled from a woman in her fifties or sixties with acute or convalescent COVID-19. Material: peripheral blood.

Written as DNA, the CDR3 is TGTGCCAGCAGCCAAGATACCAGCGGGGTCCCCACAGATACGCAGTATTTT. It encodes CASSQDTSGVPTDTQYF. J is TRBJ2-3 and V is TRBV3-1 (or the pseudogene TRBV3-2), with 7 bases matching TRBD2. The V segment lost 0 bases and the J segment 2 bases; nucleotides outside the gene matches: 8. This CDR3 spans 17 amino acids. Germline values: CDR1 LGHDT, CDR2 YNNKEL (reference sequence).